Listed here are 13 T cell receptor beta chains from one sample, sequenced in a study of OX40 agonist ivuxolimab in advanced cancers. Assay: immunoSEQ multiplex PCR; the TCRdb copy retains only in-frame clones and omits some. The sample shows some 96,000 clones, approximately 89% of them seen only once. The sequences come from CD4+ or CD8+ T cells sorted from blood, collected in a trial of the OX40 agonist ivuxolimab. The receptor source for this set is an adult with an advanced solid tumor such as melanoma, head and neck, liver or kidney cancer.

In DNA form, the CDR3 reads TGTGCCAGCAGCTTAGGGGGGATCGAGTCTTTCGAGACCCAGTACTTC. Its translation: CASSLGGIESFETQYF. The chain combines TRBV13 with TRBJ2-5; D is undetermined. CDR3 length: 16 residues. The V end was cut by 0 bases, the J end by 5 bases, with 16 bases between. Looked up from germline, CDR1 is PRHDT and CDR2 is FYEKMQ (reference sequence).

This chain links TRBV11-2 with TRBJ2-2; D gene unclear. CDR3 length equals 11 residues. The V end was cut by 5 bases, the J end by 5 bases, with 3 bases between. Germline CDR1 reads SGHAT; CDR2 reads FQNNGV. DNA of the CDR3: TGTGCCAGCAGCAAAACCGGGGAGCTGTTTTTT. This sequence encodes CASSKTGELFF.

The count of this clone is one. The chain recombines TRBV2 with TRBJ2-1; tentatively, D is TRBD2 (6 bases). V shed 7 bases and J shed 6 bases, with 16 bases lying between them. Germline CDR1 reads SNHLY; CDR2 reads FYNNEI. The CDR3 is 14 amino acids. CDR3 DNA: TGTGCCAGCAAAGCTAGCGTTCACTCCAATGAGCAGTTCTTC. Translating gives CASKASVHSNEQFF.

The CDR3 nucleotides read TGTGCCAGCCGGAGGGGGCGCTTAACCAAAGAGACCCAGTACTTC. Residues: CASRRGRLTKETQYF. J is TRBJ2-5 and V is TRBV28; the D gene is possibly TRBD1 (7 bases). Germline V gives CDR1 MDHEN, CDR2 SYDVKM. The CDR3 runs 15 residues. Trimming removed 8 bases from V and 3 bases from J, with 19 bases in between.

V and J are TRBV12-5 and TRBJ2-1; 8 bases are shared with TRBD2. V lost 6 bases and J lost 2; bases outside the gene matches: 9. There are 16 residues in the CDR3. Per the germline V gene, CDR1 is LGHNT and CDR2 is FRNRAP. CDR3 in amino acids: CASGGGASGPYNEQFF. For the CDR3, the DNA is TGTGCTAGTGGCGGGGGGGCAAGCGGTCCCTACAATGAGCAGTTCTTC.

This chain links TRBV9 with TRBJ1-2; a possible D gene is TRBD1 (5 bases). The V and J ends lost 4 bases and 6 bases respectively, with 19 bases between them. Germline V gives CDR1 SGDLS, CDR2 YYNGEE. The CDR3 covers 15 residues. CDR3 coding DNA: TGTGCCAGCAGCCCTTGGGGGAGCCCGTTTGATGGCTACACCTTC. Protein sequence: CASSPWGSPFDGYTF.

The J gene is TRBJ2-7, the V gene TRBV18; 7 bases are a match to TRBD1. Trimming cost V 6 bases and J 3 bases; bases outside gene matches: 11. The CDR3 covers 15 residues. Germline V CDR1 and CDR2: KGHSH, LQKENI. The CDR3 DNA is TGTGCCAGCTCCCCTACCCGGGACAGAGACTACGAGCAGTACTTC. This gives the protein CASSPTRDRDYEQYF.

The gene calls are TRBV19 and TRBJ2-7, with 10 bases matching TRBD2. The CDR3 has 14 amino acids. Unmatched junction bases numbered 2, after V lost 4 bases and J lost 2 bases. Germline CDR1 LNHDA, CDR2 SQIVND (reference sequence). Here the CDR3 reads CASSRGLAAYEQYF. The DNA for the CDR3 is TGTGCCAGTAGTAGAGGACTAGCGGCCTACGAGCAGTACTTC.

CDR3 DNA: TGTGCCAGCAGTTACTCGCAGGGCAGGAACACTGAAGCTTTCTTT. This codes for CASSYSQGRNTEAFF. The chain has TRBV6-6 and TRBJ1-1; TRBD1 is a possible D gene (5 bases). Germline loops: CDR1 MNHNY, CDR2 SVGAGI (reference sequence). The CDR3 is 15 residues long. V dropped 0 bases and J dropped 1 base, with 9 bases sitting between them.

CDR3 loop: CASSSKESGHRSGANVLTF. CDR3 nucleotides: TGTGCCAGCAGCAGCAAGGAGAGTGGACACCGCTCTGGGGCCAACGTCCTGACTTTC. This chain uses TRBV7-9 with TRBJ2-6; possible D gene TRBD1, 5 bases. The CDR3 totals 19 residues. Germline V gene sequence: CDR1 SEHNR, CDR2 FQNEAQ (reference sequence). V lost 5 bases, J lost 0 bases, and 20 bases lay in between.

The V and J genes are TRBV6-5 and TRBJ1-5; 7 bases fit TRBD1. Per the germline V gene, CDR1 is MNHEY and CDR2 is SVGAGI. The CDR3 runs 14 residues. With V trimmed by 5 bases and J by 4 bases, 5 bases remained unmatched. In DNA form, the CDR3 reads TGTGCCAGCAGTATTGGGACAGCTAATCAGCCCCAGCATTTT. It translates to CASSIGTANQPQHF.

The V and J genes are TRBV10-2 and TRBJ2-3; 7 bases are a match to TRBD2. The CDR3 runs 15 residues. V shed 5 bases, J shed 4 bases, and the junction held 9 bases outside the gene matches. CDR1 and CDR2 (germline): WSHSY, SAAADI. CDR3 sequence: CASSPYGRPADTQYF. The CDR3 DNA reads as TGCGCCAGCAGTCCTTACGGGAGGCCTGCAGATACGCAGTATTTT.

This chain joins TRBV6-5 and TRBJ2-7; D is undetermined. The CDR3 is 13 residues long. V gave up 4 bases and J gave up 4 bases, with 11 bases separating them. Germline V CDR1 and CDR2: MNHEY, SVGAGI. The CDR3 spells CASSLGRFYEQYF. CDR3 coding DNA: TGTGCCAGCAGTTTAGGCAGATTTTACGAGCAGTACTTC.